The TCR beta chain described here comes from a study of T-cell memory formation after mild COVID-19. This clonotype has just a few counts. Germline CDR1 and CDR2: LGHNA and YSLEER. The CDR3 contains 16 residues. The V gene lost 1 base and the J gene lost 5 bases, with 17 bases spanning the gap. Each CDR3 protein is one row after TCRdb ran MiXCR on the 5' RACE reads. This table holds about 410,000 distinct CDR3 sequences, roughly 18% found once. The sequencing input was PBMCs or a T cell subset sorted from them (not recorded which). The rearrangement joins TRBV4-3 to TRBJ1-1, with unresolved D. The sequence derives from a man aged 18 to 29 who had mild COVID-19 (a few samples of this study predate the infection). Cell type and time point are not known. In nucleotides, the CDR3 is TGCGCCAGCAGCCAAGCAGGAGTCGTAGAGGGAACTGAAGCTTTCTTT. It specifies CASSQAGVVEGTEAFF.